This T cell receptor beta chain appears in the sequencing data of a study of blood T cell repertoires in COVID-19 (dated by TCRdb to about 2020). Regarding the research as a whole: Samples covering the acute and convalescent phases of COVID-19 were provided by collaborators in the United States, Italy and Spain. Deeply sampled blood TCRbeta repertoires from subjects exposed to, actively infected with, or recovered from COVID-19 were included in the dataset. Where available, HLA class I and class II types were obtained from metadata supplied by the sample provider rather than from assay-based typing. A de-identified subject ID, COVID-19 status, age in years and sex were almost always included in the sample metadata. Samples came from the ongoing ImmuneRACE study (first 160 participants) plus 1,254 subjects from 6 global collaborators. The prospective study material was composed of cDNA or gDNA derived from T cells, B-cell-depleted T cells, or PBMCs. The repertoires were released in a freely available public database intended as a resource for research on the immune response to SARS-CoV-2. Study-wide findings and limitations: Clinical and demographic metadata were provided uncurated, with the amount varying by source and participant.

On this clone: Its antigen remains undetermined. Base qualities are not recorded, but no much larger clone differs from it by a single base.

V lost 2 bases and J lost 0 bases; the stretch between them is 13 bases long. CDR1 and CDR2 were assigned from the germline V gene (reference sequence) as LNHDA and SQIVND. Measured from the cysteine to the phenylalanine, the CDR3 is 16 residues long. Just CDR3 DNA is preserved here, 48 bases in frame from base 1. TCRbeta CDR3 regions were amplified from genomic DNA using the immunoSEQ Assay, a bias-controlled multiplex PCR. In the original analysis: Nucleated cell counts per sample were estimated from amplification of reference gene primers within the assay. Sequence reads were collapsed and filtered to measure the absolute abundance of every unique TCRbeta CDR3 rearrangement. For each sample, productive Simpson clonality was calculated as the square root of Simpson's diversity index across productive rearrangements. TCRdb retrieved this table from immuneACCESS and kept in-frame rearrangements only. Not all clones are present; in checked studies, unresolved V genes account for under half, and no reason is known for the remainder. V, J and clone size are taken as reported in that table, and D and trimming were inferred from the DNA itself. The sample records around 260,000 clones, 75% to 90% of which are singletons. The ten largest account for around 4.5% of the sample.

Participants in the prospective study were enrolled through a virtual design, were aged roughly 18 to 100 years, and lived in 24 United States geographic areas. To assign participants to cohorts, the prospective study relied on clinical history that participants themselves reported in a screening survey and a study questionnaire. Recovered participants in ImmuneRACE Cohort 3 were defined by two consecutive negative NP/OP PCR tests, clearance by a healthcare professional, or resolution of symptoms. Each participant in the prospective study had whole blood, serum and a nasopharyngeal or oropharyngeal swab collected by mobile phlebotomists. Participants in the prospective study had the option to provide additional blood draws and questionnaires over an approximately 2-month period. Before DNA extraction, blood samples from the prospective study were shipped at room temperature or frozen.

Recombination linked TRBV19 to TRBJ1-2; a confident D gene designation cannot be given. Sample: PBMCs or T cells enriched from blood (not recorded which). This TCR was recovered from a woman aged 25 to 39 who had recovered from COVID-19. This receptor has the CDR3 CASSIPRQTSNYGYTF. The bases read TGTGCCAGTAGTATACCCCGCCAGACATCTAACTATGGCTACACCTTC.